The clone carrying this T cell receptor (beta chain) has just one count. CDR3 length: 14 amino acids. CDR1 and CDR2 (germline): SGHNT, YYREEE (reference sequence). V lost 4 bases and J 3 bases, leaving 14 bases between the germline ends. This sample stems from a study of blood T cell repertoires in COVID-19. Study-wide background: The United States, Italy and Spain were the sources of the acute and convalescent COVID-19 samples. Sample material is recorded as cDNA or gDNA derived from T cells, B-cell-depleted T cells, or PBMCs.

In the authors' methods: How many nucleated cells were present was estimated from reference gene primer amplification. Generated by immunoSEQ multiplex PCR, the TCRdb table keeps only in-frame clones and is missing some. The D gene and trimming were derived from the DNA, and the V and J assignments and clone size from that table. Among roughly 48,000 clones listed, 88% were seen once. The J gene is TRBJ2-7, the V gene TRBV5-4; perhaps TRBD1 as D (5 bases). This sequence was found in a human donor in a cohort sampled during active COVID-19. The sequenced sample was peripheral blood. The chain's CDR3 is CASSQLGRVYEQYF. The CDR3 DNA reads TGTGCCAGCAGCCAGCTTGGCAGGGTCTACGAGCAGTACTTC. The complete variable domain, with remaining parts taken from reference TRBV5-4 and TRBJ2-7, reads ETGVTQSPTHLIKTRGQQVTLRCSSQSGHNTVSWYQQALGQGPQFIFQYYREEENGRGNFPPRFSGLQFPNYSSELNVNALELDDSALYLCASSQLGRVYEQYFGPGTRLTVT.